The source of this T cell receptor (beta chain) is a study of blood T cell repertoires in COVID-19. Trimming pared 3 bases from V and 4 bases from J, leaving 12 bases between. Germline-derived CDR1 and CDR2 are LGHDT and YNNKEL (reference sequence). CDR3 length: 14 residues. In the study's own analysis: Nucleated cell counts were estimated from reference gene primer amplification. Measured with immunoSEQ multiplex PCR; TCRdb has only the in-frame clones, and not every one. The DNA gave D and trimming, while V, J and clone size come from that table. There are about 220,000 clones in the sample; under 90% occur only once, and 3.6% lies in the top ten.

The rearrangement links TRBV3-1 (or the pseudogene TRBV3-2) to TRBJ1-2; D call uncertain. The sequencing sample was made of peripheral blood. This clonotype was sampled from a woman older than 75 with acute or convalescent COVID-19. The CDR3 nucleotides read TGTGCCAGCAGCCAGGGCCACCACCGCTATGGCTACACCTTC. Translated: CASSQGHHRYGYTF.